The 27 T cell receptor beta chains in this list originate from one sample, sequenced in a study of blood T cell repertoires in COVID-19. TCRdb's copy holds only in-frame clones and misses some; the assay was immunoSEQ multiplex PCR. The sample lists roughly 300,000 clones, 80% to 90% seen once, with about an eighth in the top ten. Source material: peripheral blood. The receptors stem from a woman aged 30 to 39 with COVID-19, enrolled during active disease.

Comments on this clone: This CDR3 fails to terminate in the conserved phenylalanine or tryptophan, so it likely reflects a read error. The limits of the CDR3 on the DNA are not certain, so only TCRdb's listed CDR3 is given. CDR3 sequence: CASSYSRLAGVATL. V and J are TRBV6-6 and TRBJ2-3; the table names TRBD2, a call not compared with the DNA. The CDR3 has 14 amino acids, counting both end residues. The germline V gene encodes CDR1 MNHNY and CDR2 SVGAGI (reference sequence).

The chain employs TRBV21-1 and TRBJ2-7; TRBD1 is taken as the D call from the table, unchecked against the DNA. TRBV21-1 is marked as a pseudogene. The CDR3 has 15 amino acids. CDR3 region: CASSTQGWSSYEQYF. The CDR3 DNA reads TGTGCCAGCAGCACACAGGGCTGGAGCTCCTACGAGCAGTACTTC.

V gene TRBV7-2 combines with J gene TRBJ2-3; no firm D call. This CDR3 is 15 amino acids long. Per germline, CDR1 SGHTA and CDR2 FQGNSA. The ends were cut back, 3 bases at V and 2 bases at J, with 12 bases in the middle. CDR3: CASSFPESNTDTQYF. Here the CDR3 DNA reads TGTGCCAGCAGCTTCCCCGAGTCGAACACAGATACGCAGTATTTT.

This clone turned up a few times. V gene TRBV25-1 combines with J gene TRBJ2-1; the match to TRBD1 covers 8 bases. The CDR3 runs to 14 residues. Trimming removed 3 bases from V and 10 bases from J; junction bases left unmatched: 8. CDR1 is MGHDK, CDR2 SYGVNS, per germline. CDR3 sequence reads: CASSETGEYGEQFF. In nucleotides, the CDR3 is TGTGCCAGCAGTGAGACAGGGGAGTACGGAGAGCAGTTCTTC.

The chain is built from TRBV18 and TRBJ2-7, with 7 bases matching TRBD1. CDR3 size: 16 residues. Germline trimming cut 3 bases from V and 7 bases from J; bases unmatched to any gene: 15. The V gene's germline CDR1 is KGHSH and CDR2 LQKENI. In DNA, the CDR3 is TGTGCCAGCTCACCGGGGACAGTCCTAAATGCGAGGGAGCAGTACTTC. Amino acid sequence: CASSPGTVLNAREQYF.

V is TRBV5-1 and J is TRBJ2-7; the D is unclear. Germline V lookup: CDR1 SGHRS, CDR2 YFSETQ. V shed 4 bases and J shed 5 bases, with 7 bases lying between them. This CDR3 contains 11 residues. This CDR3 is CASSPPNEQYF. The CDR3 bases are TGCGCCAGCAGCCCCCCAAACGAGCAGTACTTC.

The gene calls are TRBV20-1 and TRBJ1-4; D is perhaps TRBD1 (6 bases). Germline V gives CDR1 DFQATT, CDR2 SNEGSKA (reference sequence). V was trimmed by 3 bases and J by 4 bases, leaving 12 bases between them. The CDR3 sequence is 14 residues long. The CDR3 bases are TGCAGTGCTAGTGAAACAGGGTATAATGAAAAACTGTTTTTT. Its protein is CSASETGYNEKLFF.

This clone was counted once. This rearrangement joins TRBV5-6 to TRBJ1-2; D unclear. The germline V gene has CDR1 SGHDT and CDR2 YYEEEE. This CDR3 region has 13 residues. V lost 4 bases and J lost 0, with 7 bases in between. CDR3 protein: CASSAGSNYGYTF. In DNA form, the CDR3 reads TGTGCCAGCAGCGCAGGCTCTAACTATGGCTACACCTTC.

The J gene is TRBJ1-1, the V gene TRBV6-2 or TRBV6-3, with D uncertain. The CDR3 length is 11 residues. Trimming took off 4 bases at V and 4 bases at J, with 4 bases between the two ends. In germline, CDR1 is MNHEY, CDR2 SVGEGT. CDR3 protein: CASSWPTEAFF. The CDR3 bases are TGTGCCAGCAGTTGGCCCACTGAAGCTTTCTTT.

The genes are TRBV24-1 and TRBJ2-5; TRBD1 aligns across 7 bases. CDR1 and CDR2 (germline): KGHDR, SFDVKD. The V gene end was trimmed by 1 base and the J gene end by 2 bases; junction bases not matched to a gene: 3. The CDR3 totals 15 residues. This CDR3 is CATSDFRQGQETQYF. CDR3 nucleotide sequence: TGTGCCACCAGTGATTTCCGACAGGGACAAGAGACCCAGTACTTC.

The rearrangement uses TRBV10-1 and TRBJ2-5; perhaps TRBD2 as D (6 bases). Germline V gene sequence: CDR1 WNHNN, CDR2 SYGVQD (reference sequence). Trimming cost V 3 bases and J 2 bases, with 13 bases left between them. This CDR3 is built from 15 residues. The CDR3 nucleotides are TGCGCCAGCAGTGATGGGATGGAGGGACAAGAGACCCAGTACTTC. It is translated as CASSDGMEGQETQYF.

This chain links TRBV10-3 with TRBJ1-4, with D possibly TRBD1 on 5 matching bases. Germline CDR1 and CDR2: ENHRY and SYGVKD. The CDR3 runs to 15 residues. Trimming left V 6 bases short and J 2 bases short, with 13 bases between. CDR3 sequence reads: CAISPGGATNEKLFF. CDR3 nucleotides: TGTGCCATCAGCCCCGGCGGGGCGACTAATGAAAAACTGTTTTTT.

The chain employs TRBV4-1 and TRBJ2-3, with 10 positions matching TRBD1. Per the germline V gene, CDR1 is MGHRA and CDR2 is YSYEKL. The CDR3 contains 18 residues. V lost 1 base, J lost 1 base, and 8 bases stayed unmatched. DNA for the CDR3: TGCGCCAGCAGCCAAGGCCCGGACAGGGGGGCGGGCACAGATACGCAGTATTTT. Its protein is CASSQGPDRGAGTDTQYF.

This chain uses TRBV15 with TRBJ1-5; perhaps TRBD1 as D (5 bases). CDR3 length: 14 amino acids. The V end lost 5 bases, the J end lost 7 bases, and 15 bases lay between the germline ends. CDR1 and CDR2 (germline): LNHNV, YYDKDF (reference sequence). The CDR3 region is CATSLGEGPQPQHF. DNA for the CDR3: TGTGCCACCAGCCTGGGGGAGGGGCCGCAGCCCCAGCATTTT.

This clone was observed a few times. The chain has TRBV7-9 and TRBJ2-3; 8 nucleotides match TRBD2. CDR3 size: 17 residues. With 4 bases clipped from V and 4 bases from J, the junction kept 13 bases outside the gene matches. Germline V gene lookup returns CDR1 SEHNR and CDR2 FQNEAQ (reference sequence). In DNA form, the CDR3 reads TGTGCCAGCAGCTCCCCGATAGGCGCGGGGGGACCAGATACGCAGTATTTT. This gives the protein CASSSPIGAGGPDTQYF.

The genes are TRBV3-1 (or the pseudogene TRBV3-2) and TRBJ1-2; D uncertain. The CDR3 is 14 amino acids. Looked up from germline, CDR1 is LGHDT and CDR2 is YNNKEL (reference sequence). The V end was cut by 3 bases, the J end by 9 bases, with 17 bases between. The CDR3 spells CASSHPSTPRSYTF. Here the CDR3 DNA reads TGTGCCAGCAGCCACCCGTCTACCCCTAGAAGCTACACCTTC.

CDR3 coding DNA: TGTGCCAGCAGCTTATTGGGACAGATGAACACTGAAGCTTTCTTT. This codes for CASSLLGQMNTEAFF. The chain employs TRBV7-9 and TRBJ1-1, with TRBD1 matching over 7 bases. Per the germline V gene, CDR1 is SEHNR and CDR2 is FQNEAQ (reference sequence). This CDR3 is 15 amino acids long. Trimming at V came to 2 bases and at J to 0 bases, leaving 3 bases not matched to a gene.

CDR3 protein: CASSFPGQGSYGYTF. In DNA form, the CDR3 reads TGTGCCAGCAGTTTCCCGGGACAGGGGTCCTATGGCTACACCTTC. The rearrangement joins TRBV6-5 to TRBJ1-2; 10 bases are a match to TRBD1. Germline V gene data show CDR1 as MNHEY and CDR2 as SVGAGI. Losses at the gene ends were 4 bases for V and 4 bases for J; bases not matched to a gene: 6. There are 15 residues in the CDR3.

The CDR3: CASSLGPGAMNTEAFF. The CDR3, as DNA: TGTGCCAGCAGCCTAGGCCCTGGTGCAATGAACACTGAAGCTTTCTTT. The chain is built from TRBV27 and TRBJ1-1, with D uncertain. V was cut by 6 bases and J by 0 bases, with 17 bases left in between. Germline V gene data show CDR1 as MNHEY and CDR2 as SMNVEV (reference sequence). CDR3 length equals 16 residues.

This clone has more than one count but fewer than ten. The chain recombines TRBV5-4 with TRBJ2-2, with D unresolved. V was shortened by 1 base and J by 6 bases, with 4 bases between the two germline ends. CDR3 length: 12 residues. Germline assignment: CDR1 SGHNT and CDR2 YYREEE (reference sequence). DNA of the CDR3: TGTGCCAGCAGCTTGCTACCCGGGGAGCTGTTTTTT. It yields the protein CASSLLPGELFF.

The gene calls are TRBV3-1 (or the pseudogene TRBV3-2) and TRBJ2-1, with TRBD1 matching over 7 bases. CDR1 and CDR2 (germline): LGHDT, YNNKEL (reference sequence). CDR3 length: 21 residues. The V gene end was trimmed by 6 bases and the J gene end by 0 bases; junction bases not matched to a gene: 23. The CDR3 sequence: CASRPDRAGRPNSSSYNEQFF. In nucleotides, the CDR3 is TGTGCCAGCAGGCCCGACAGGGCCGGCCGTCCCAATTCTAGCTCCTACAATGAGCAGTTCTTC.

This clone was seen a few times. The chain couples TRBV28 to TRBJ1-2, with unresolved D. CDR1 and CDR2 from the germline V gene are MDHEN and SYDVKM. V gave up 8 bases and J gave up 8 bases, with 12 bases separating them. There are 11 residues in the CDR3. Here the CDR3 reads CASGLERGYTF. DNA of the CDR3: TGTGCCAGCGGTCTCGAGAGGGGCTACACCTTC.

J is TRBJ1-1 and V is TRBV29-1; TRBD1 is a possible D gene (6 bases). Germline CDR1 SQVTM, CDR2 ANQGSEA. The CDR3 is 12 residues long. Trimming removed 6 bases from V and 4 bases from J, with 12 bases in between. DNA of the CDR3: TGCAGCGTGGAGCAGGGGATCACTGAAGCTTTCTTT. This sequence encodes CSVEQGITEAFF.

The chain recombines TRBV28 with TRBJ2-1; D may be TRBD2 (6 bases). CDR3 length equals 16 residues. CDR1 is MDHEN and CDR2 is SYDVKM in the germline V gene. Trimming left V 8 bases short and J 2 bases short, with 19 bases between. The CDR3 loop is CASGDLGGYPYNEQFF. In DNA, the CDR3 is TGTGCCAGCGGAGATCTCGGGGGATACCCCTACAATGAGCAGTTCTTC.

The chain couples TRBV12-2 to TRBJ2-3; no DNA check was done on the table's D call, TRBD2. TRBV12-2 is tagged as a pseudogene. This CDR3 spans 18 amino acids. CDR3 coding DNA: TGTGCAAGTCGGATACCCCGAACCCGGGGGAGCGACACAGATACGCAGTATTTT. It specifies CASRIPRTRGSDTDTQYF.

This chain links TRBV19 with TRBJ1-1; D ambiguous. Trimming removed 6 bases at V and 3 bases at J, with 8 bases between. The germline gives CDR1 LNHDA, CDR2 SQIVND (reference sequence). This CDR3 contains 12 residues. As DNA, the CDR3 is TGTGCCAGTAGAACCGGGGACACTGAAGCTTTCTTT. Residues: CASRTGDTEAFF.

V gene TRBV19 combines with J gene TRBJ1-6; no clear D. V was cut by 6 bases and J by 6 bases, with 15 bases left in between. There are 15 residues in the CDR3. Germline CDR1 is LNHDA and CDR2 is SQIVND (reference sequence). The chain's CDR3 is CASRWTDSFNSPLHF. The CDR3 region has the DNA TGTGCCAGTAGATGGACGGACTCTTTTAATTCACCCCTCCACTTT.